This TCR beta chain comes out of a study of blood T cell repertoires in COVID-19. Study information: T cells, B-cell-depleted T cells, or PBMCs provided the cDNA or gDNA that served as material.

In the source study's methods: Reference gene primer amplification yielded estimated nucleated cell counts. TCRdb's copy holds only in-frame clones and misses some; the assay was immunoSEQ multiplex PCR. V and J calls plus clone size are reproduced from that table; the DNA served to infer D and trimming. The data contain about 310,000 clones, 87% of them singletons. Participants had their cohort set by participant-reported clinical history. Among Cohort 3 donors, those recovered had two negative PCRs, clearance, or symptom resolution. V was cut by 4 bases and J by 3 bases, with 10 bases left in between. CDR1 is MNHEY and CDR2 is SVGEGT in the germline V gene. The CDR3 is 14 residues long. The table lists this clone with many counts.

This sequence originates from a woman aged 18-29 years who had recovered from COVID-19. The V call is TRBV6-2 or TRBV6-3, the J call TRBJ1-5, with D tentatively TRBD1 (6 bases). The sample comprised PBMCs or T cells enriched from blood (not recorded which). The CDR3 nucleotides are TGTGCCAGCAGTTTACAGGGTCACAATCAGCCCCAGCATTTT. Its protein is CASSLQGHNQPQHF.